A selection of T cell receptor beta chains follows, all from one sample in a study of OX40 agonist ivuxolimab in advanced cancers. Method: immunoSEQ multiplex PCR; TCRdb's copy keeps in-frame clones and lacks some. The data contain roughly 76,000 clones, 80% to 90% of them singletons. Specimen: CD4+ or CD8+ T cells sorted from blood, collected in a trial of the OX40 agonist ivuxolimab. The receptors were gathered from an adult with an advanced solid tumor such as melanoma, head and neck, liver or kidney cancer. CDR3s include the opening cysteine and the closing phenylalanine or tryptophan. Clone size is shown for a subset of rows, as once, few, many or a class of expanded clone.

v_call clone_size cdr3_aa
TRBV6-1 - CASSEAPAGAWEQFF
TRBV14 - CASSRVSTEAFF
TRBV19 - CASSPSGHEAFF
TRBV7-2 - CASSLGASGSPGELFF
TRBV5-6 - CASSFPQETQYF
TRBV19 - CASSIGGSSYEQYF
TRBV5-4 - CASSQDLTAGAHIQYF
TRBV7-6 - CATGTGTGELFF
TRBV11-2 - CASSLYKGDGYTF
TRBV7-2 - CASSFRVTGELFF
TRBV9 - CASSGEGGMWNTEAFF
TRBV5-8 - CASSLIGTVLVQPQHF
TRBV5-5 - CASSLGWGTSNQPQHF
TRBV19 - CASIAKPFSGNTIYF
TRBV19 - CASISELYGYTF
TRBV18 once CASSLSQDTEAFF
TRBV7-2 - CASSPAARRENYGYTF
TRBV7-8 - CASSAPAGGYNEQFF
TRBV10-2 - CASRKGVDGYTF
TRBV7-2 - CASTPTGGAYEQYF
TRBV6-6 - CASSYPGGGARTEAFF
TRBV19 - CASSSEDMGYGYTF
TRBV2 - CASKIRGLSSYNEQFF
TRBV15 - CATSRATGVRNTIYF
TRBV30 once CAWSGGHTISFF
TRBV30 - CAWRRAGEETQYF
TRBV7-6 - CASSLTGQNNEKLFF